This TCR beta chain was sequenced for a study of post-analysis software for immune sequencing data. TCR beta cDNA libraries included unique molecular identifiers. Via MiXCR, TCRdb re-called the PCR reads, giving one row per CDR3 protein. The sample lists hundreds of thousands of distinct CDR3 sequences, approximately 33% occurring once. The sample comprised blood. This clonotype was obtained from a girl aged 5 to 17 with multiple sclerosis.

In DNA form, the CDR3 reads TGCAGTACTGATGGACCGTTGAACACCGGGGAGCTGTTTTTT. Translation: CSTDGPLNTGELFF. The rearrangement links TRBV20-1 to TRBJ2-2; D not certain. CDR1 and CDR2 (germline): DFQATT, SNEGSKA (reference sequence). V was shortened by 8 bases and J by 1 base, with 14 bases between the two germline ends. The CDR3 sequence is 14 residues long.